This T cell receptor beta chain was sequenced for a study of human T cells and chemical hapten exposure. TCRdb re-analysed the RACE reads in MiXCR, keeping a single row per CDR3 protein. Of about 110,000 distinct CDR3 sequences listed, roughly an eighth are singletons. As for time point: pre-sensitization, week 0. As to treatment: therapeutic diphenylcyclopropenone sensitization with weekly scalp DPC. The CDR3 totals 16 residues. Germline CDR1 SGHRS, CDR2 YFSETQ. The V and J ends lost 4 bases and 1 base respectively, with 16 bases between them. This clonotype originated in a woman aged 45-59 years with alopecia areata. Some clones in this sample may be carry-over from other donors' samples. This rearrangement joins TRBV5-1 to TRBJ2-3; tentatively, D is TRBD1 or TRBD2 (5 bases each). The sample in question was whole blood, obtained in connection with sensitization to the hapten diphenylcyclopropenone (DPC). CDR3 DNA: TGCGCCAGCAGCAAAGCGGTGGGGCCGGGCACAGATACGCAGTATTTT. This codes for CASSKAVGPGTDTQYF. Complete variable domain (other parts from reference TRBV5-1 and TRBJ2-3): KAGVTQTPRYLIKTRGQQVTLSCSPISGHRSVSWYQQTPGQGLQFLFEYFSETQRNKGNFPGRFSGRQFSNSRSEMNVSTLELGDSALYLCASSKAVGPGTDTQYFGPGTRLTVL.